This TCR beta chain was identified during a study of cytomegalovirus exposure and HLA in healthy donors (dated by TCRdb to between 2016 and 2019). Regarding the complete study: According to an earlier analysis of a few hundred of the donors, some 170 million T cells yielded 117 million unique TCR beta sequences and about 300 Gb of sequence data. The genetic ancestry cluster associated with self-reported Caucasian donors included over 65% of the roughly 400 genotyped donors. A later genetic analysis took genome-wide SNP genotypes for about three fifths of the 666 donors and used that subset as a discovery cohort. An earlier analysis of roughly 600 of the donors used high-throughput TCR beta sequencing to judge whether each TCR beta V gene segment behaved as functional or pseudogenic. A later analysis re-analyzed previously published TCR beta repertoires from several hundred donors and added high-resolution HLA genotyping to study TCR occurrence patterns. Donor age, sex, ethnicity and CMV serostatus were compiled alongside the repertoire data. High-throughput TCR immunosequencing, statistical association of individual TCRs with disease status, and machine learning were combined to predict cytomegalovirus infection status. The study aimed to test whether cataloging public T cell receptors could reveal signatures of past pathogen exposure. An early release covering roughly 640 HLA-typed donors comprised 250 to 350 gigabases of sequencing data and around 85 million unique TCR sequences. Besides the first cohort of around 700 subjects, a separate validation cohort made up of some 110 different subjects was used. Using immunosequencing, the study profiled T cell repertoires from fewer than 700 subjects and related those repertoires to cytomegalovirus serostatus. Among about 400 genotyped donors of the cohort, an average of roughly 230,000 unique TCR beta nucleotide sequences was sequenced per donor, of which about 19% were non-productive. Rather than using new phenotypic data, the later analysis identified candidate immune exposures from TCR beta sequences and from how often those sequences occurred across donors. A few DR-DQ haplotypes were treated as single units for association and clustering because of strong linkage in the cohort. HLA typing included class I and class II loci at four-digit resolution. All discovery cohort repertoires had been generated using a single sequencing platform. The number of donors typed differed by locus, with 629-630 for A, B, C, DRB1 and DQB1, around 500 for DQA1, 600 to 610 for DPA1, and 472 for DPB1.

On the study overall, not on this receptor specifically: A few of the identified cytomegalovirus-associated TCR beta chains were confirmed in vitro to be specific for cytomegalovirus antigens. At a false discovery rate of 0.05, a later analysis linked 16,951 TCR beta sequences to specific HLA alleles. A later analysis found that most CMV-associated TCR beta chains appeared HLA-restricted, with HLA associations seemingly driven largely by CMV exposure. A later genetic analysis reported fewer N-insertions in productive TCRs among donors in an Asian-associated ancestry cluster than the roughly 700-donor mean. While some public TCRs were present in many individuals, most TCR sequences turned up only very rarely across donors. An earlier analysis of around 540 of the donors showed that most TCR beta V segments appeared in productive rearrangements either about 87% or about 30% of the time, which broadly matched IMGT annotations. Assigning TCR associations to individual alleles was difficult when HLA alleles, especially DR and DQ, strongly co-occurred. In the study, some 160 TCR beta chains were listed as associated with cytomegalovirus. Because HLA typing was missing for some donors at each locus, association tests included only the typed subset. Sequencing depth was assumed to be roughly uniform across donors in the presence/absence analyses, though that assumption may not hold. The sequencing pipeline was judged likely to have produced a cluster of highly shared sequence variants as a technical artifact. A further reported finding was that TCR beta sequences accurately predicted the HLA-A and HLA-B alleles for most subjects in the first cohort. An association between a missense DCLRE1C variant and V-gene and J-gene trimming of TCR beta chains was found in a later genetic analysis and replicated in an independent cohort. It was suggested by the authors that the approach could potentially be generalized to other disease states and immunological phenotypes. Linkage disequilibrium might explain the correlated functional status among segregating V segments, but an unknown experimental factor could not be excluded. Cytomegalovirus status was reported to be diagnosed by the classifier with high specificity and sensitivity in both the original and validation cohorts. Immune exposure information for the cohort was limited to CMV serostatus. A later analysis found that TCR association rates varied across HLA loci, with DRB1 alleles showing the most associated TCRs and HLA-C alleles the fewest. Compared with equally common non-associated chains, HLA-associated TCR beta chains in a later analysis were more clonally expanded and had lower generation probabilities. In a later analysis, several top co-occurrence clusters were reported to appear linked to parvovirus B19, influenza, CMV and Epstein-Barr virus. Some IMGT-functional V segments, including TRBV6-2 and TRBV6-3, could not be distinguished by the 87-base-pair reads and were therefore excluded. In this cohort, only TCR beta chains were sequenced, and detectable features were limited by the absence of alpha or paired-chain data. The earlier analysis of about 600 of the donors excluded about 16 rarely observed V segments, including chromosome 9 orphons, because counts were too low.

The junction shows trimming of 3 bases on V and 1 base on J, and the gene matches do not reach 6 bases of it. The germline V gene encodes CDR1 SGDLS and CDR2 YYNGEE. The CDR3 sequence holds 16 residues, the cysteine and phenylalanine included. Only CDR3 DNA remains: 48 bases, in frame from the first base. The library was built by means of the immunoSEQ multiplex PCR assay. For the multiplex PCR, a mixture combining 60 forward primers for TCR Vbeta segments and 13 reverse primers for TCR Jbeta segments was used. Amplification of the CDR3 region of rearranged TCR beta genes was performed with a multiplex PCR assay on genomic DNA. On the Illumina HiSeq System, the amplified TCR beta libraries were sequenced as 87-base-pair reads. Regarding the original processing steps: A later analysis counted around 72 million unique TCR beta chains across the 666 repertoires, and some 12 million of these chains were shared by at least two donors. Raw reads were error-corrected and collapsed into unique sequences by a nearest-neighbor algorithm in which closely related sequences were merged to remove PCR and sequencing errors. V, D and J gene segments were assigned by aligning CDR3 sequences to IMGT reference sequences. Each retained sequence needed at least a six-nucleotide match to both a V gene segment and a J gene segment. Rearrangements were classified as productive when the CDR3 lacked stop codons and remained in frame with V and J, and all other rearrangements were classified as non-productive. CDR3 was defined by IMGT convention, running from the second conserved V-encoded cysteine to the conserved J-encoded phenylalanine. The earlier analysis of 450 to 750 of the donors excluded any sequence lacking an unambiguous match to a single V gene segment. In an earlier analysis of roughly 500 of the donors, V segments were called functional above 56.7% productive rearrangements and were called segregating when the between-donor standard deviation exceeded 5%. A statistical classification framework was built to diagnose cytomegalovirus status from the catalog of TCR beta chain sequences. A later analysis assigned V and J genes by comparing TCR nucleotide sequences with IMGT/GENE-DB human TR gene sequences. In a later analysis, CDR3 sequences and most-parsimonious VDJ recombination scenarios were assigned using the TCRdist pipeline. In a later analysis, each TCR beta chain was defined by its CDR3 amino acid sequence together with its V-gene family, and reads without a unique V-gene family were excluded. A later analysis removed 592 highly shared, low-generation-probability nucleotide sequences to deal with suspected cross-contamination and a sequencing artifact. In a later analysis, a clonal expansion index for each public chain was calculated from normalized within-repertoire ranks of inferred template counts. Generation probabilities in a later analysis came from a VDJ recombination model fitted to out-of-frame rearrangements, and those results were checked against IGoR. A later analysis scored TCR-TCR, TCR-HLA and TCR-CMV co-occurrence with hypergeometric tests, applying a repertoire-size bias correction to TCR pairs. A later analysis estimated false discovery rates by permuting HLA or CMV assignments 20 times. In a later analysis, co-occurring TCRs were grouped with DBSCAN, and TCRdist sequence similarity was added when clustering was performed within HLA-allele-positive subsets. Repertoires with fewer than 30,000 or more than 120,000 public chains were left out of co-occurrence clustering, as were four to six repertoires with anomalous nucleotide sharing. What TCRdb holds here is the immuneACCESS table cut down to in-frame rearrangements. Part of the clones is not present; checked against another copy, under half of the missing clones reflect an unresolved V gene, and the others are unexplained. D and trimming come from the DNA, and the V and J calls and clone size come from that table. A total of approximately 150,000 clones appear in this sample, roughly 80% of them only once. Roughly 1.6% of the sample comes from the top ten.

In total, 500 to 700 healthy bone marrow donors made up the cohort. Cohort members were all nominally healthy when sampled, although unrecorded immune exposures were likely present. The donor tested CMV seronegative, placing the donor among the 350 or so seronegative members of the cohort. A peripheral blood sample was provided by each donor, and peripheral blood mononuclear cells were used for TCR beta sequencing. Genomic DNA extraction from the blood cell samples was performed with the Qiagen DNeasy Blood Extraction Kit. In regard to this clone: Which antigen it targets is not known. No much larger clone is present one base from it, and per-base qualities are unavailable.

The clonotype originates from a woman aged 40 to 50 in good health and CMV-seronegative. The chain is assembled from TRBV9 and TRBJ2-3; 9 bases in the middle match TRBD2. The source material was PBMCs. Here is the DNA: TGTGCCAGCAGCGCCCTAGCGGGGAGGGGCACAGATACGCAGTATTTT. Its coded protein is CASSALAGRGTDTQYF.